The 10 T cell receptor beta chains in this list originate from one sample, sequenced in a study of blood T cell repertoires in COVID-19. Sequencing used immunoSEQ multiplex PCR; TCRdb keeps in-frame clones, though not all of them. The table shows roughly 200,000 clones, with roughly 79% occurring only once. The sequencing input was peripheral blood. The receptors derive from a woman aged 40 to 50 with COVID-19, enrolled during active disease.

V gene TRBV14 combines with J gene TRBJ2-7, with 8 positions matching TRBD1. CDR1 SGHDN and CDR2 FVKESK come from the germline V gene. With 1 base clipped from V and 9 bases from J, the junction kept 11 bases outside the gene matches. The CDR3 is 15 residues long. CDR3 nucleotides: TGTGCCAGCAGCCAAGGACCGCAGGGGGCCTCATGGCAGTACTTC. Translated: CASSQGPQGASWQYF.

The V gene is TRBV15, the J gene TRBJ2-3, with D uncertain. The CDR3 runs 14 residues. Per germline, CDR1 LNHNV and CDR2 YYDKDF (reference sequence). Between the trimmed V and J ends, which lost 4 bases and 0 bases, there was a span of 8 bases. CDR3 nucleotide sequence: TGTGCCACCAGCAAAGATTCTAGCACAGATACGCAGTATTTT. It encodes CATSKDSSTDTQYF. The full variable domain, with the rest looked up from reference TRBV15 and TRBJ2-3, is DAMVIQNPRYQVTQFGKPVTLSCSQTLNHNVMYWYQQKSSQAPKLLFHYYDKDFNNEADTPDNFQSRRPNTSFCFLDIRSPGLGDTAMYLCATSKDSSTDTQYFGPGTRLTVL.

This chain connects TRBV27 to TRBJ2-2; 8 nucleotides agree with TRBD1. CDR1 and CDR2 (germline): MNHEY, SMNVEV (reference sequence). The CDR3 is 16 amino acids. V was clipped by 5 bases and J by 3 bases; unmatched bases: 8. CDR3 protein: CASSRARGHDTGELFF. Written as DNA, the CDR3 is TGTGCCAGCAGTAGAGCCAGGGGGCATGACACCGGGGAGCTGTTTTTT.

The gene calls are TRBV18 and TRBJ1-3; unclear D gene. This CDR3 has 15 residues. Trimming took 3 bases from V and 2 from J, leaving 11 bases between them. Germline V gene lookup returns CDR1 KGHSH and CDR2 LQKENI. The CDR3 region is CASSPSGGPGNTIYF. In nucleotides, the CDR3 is TGTGCCAGCTCACCTAGCGGAGGCCCTGGAAACACCATATATTTT.

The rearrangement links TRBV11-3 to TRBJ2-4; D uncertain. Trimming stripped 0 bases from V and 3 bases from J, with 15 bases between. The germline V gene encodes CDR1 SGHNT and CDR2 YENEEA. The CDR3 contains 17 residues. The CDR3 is CASSLDRLKPDKNIQYF. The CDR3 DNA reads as TGTGCCAGCAGCTTAGATCGGTTGAAACCTGACAAAAACATTCAGTACTTC.

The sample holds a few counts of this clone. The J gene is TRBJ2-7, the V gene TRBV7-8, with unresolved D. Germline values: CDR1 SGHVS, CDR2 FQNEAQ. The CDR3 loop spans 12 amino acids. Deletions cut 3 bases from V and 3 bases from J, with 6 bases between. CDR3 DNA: TGTGCCAGCAGCTTGATCAGCTACGAGCAGTACGTC. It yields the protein CASSLISYEQYV.

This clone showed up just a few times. The chain's CDR3 is CASSLTNEQYF. CDR3 nucleotide sequence: TGTGCCAGCAGTTTGACTAACGAGCAGTACTTC. The genes are TRBV12-3 or TRBV12-4 and TRBJ2-7, with a possible D match to TRBD2 (5 bases). The CDR3 length is 11 residues. V was cut by 3 bases and J by 5 bases, with 5 bases left in between.

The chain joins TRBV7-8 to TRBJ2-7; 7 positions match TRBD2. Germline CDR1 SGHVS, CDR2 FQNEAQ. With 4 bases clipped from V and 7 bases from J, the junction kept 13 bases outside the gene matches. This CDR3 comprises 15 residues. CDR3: CASSSGLVRFVEQYF. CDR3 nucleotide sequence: TGTGCCAGCAGCTCCGGACTAGTGCGGTTTGTGGAGCAGTACTTC. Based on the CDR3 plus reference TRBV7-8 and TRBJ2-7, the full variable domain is GAGVSQSPRYKVAKRGQDVALRCDPISGHVSLFWYQQALGQGPEFLTYFQNEAQLDKSGLPSDRFFAERPEGSVSTLKIQRTQQEDSAVYLCASSSGLVRFVEQYFGPGTRLTVT.

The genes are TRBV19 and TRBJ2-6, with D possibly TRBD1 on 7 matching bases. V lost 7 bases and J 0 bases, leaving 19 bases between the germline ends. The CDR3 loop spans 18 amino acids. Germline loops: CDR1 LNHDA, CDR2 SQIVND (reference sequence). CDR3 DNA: TGTGCCAGTACCCAAAGGAGGGGGCGGACCTCTGGGGCCAACGTCCTGACTTTC. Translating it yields CASTQRRGRTSGANVLTF.

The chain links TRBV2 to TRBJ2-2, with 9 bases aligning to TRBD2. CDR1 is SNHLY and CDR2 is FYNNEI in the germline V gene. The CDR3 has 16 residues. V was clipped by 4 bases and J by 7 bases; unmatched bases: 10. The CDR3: CASSAMAGGPDGELFF. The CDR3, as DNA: TGTGCCAGCAGTGCGATGGCGGGGGGGCCCGACGGGGAGCTGTTTTTT.